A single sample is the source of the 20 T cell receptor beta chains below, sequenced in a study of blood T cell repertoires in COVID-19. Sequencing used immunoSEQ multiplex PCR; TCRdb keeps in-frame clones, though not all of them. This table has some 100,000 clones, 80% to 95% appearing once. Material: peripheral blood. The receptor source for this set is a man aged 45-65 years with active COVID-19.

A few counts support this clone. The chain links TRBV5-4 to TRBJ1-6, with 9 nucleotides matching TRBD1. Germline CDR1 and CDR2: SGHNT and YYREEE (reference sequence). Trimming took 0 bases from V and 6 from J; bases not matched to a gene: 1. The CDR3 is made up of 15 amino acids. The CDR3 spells CASSLGDRANSPLHF. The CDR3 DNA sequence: TGTGCCAGCAGCTTGGGGGACAGGGCTAATTCACCCCTCCACTTT. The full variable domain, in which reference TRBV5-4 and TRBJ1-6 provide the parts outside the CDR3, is ETGVTQSPTHLIKTRGQQVTLRCSSQSGHNTVSWYQQALGQGPQFIFQYYREEENGRGNFPPRFSGLQFPNYSSELNVNALELDDSALYLCASSLGDRANSPLHFGNGTRLTVT.

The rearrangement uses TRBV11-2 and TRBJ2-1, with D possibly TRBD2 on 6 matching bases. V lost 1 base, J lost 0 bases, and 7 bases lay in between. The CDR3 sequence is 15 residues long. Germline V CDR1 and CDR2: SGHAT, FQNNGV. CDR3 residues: CASSLGRGSYNEQFF. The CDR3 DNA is TGTGCCAGCAGCTTAGGGCGGGGCTCCTACAATGAGCAGTTCTTC.

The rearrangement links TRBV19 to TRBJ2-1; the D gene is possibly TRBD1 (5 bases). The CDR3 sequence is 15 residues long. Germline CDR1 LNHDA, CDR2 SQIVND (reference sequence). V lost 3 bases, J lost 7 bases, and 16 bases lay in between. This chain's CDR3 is CASSIRVGRTNEQFF. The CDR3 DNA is TGTGCCAGTAGTATCAGGGTAGGTAGGACGAATGAGCAGTTCTTC.

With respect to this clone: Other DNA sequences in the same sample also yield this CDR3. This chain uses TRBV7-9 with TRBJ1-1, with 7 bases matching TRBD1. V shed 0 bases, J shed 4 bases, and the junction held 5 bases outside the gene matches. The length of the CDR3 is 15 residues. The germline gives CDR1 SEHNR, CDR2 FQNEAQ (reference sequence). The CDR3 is CASSLAEGAGTEAFF. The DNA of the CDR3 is TGTGCCAGCAGCTTAGCAGAGGGGGCGGGCACTGAAGCTTTCTTT.

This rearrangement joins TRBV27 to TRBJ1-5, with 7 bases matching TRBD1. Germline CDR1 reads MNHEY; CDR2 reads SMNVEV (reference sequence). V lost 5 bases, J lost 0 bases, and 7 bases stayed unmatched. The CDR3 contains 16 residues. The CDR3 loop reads CASSRHTGDSNQPQHF. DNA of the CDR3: TGTGCCAGCAGTCGCCACACAGGGGATAGCAATCAGCCCCAGCATTTT.

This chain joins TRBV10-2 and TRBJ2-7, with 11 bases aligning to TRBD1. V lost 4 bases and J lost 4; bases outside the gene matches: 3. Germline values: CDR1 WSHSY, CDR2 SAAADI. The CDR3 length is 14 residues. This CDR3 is CASSGRDRGYEQYV. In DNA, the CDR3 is TGCGCCAGCAGTGGCCGGGACAGGGGGTACGAGCAGTACGTC.

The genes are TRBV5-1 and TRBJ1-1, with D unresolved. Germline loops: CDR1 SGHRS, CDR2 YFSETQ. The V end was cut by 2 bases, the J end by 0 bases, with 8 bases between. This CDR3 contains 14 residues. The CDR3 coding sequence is TGCGCCAGCAGCTTAAGGACTATGAACACTGAAGCTTTCTTT. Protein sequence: CASSLRTMNTEAFF.

The CDR3 is CASSSPAPMRTGELFF. Written as DNA, the CDR3 is TGTGCCAGTAGTAGTCCAGCCCCAATGAGGACCGGGGAGCTGTTTTTT. The rearrangement links TRBV19 to TRBJ2-2, with no clear D. Between the trimmed V and J ends, which lost 4 bases and 5 bases, there was a span of 17 bases. CDR1 LNHDA and CDR2 SQIVND come from the germline V gene (reference sequence). The length of the CDR3 is 16 residues. Combining the CDR3 with reference TRBV19 and TRBJ2-2 gives the whole variable domain DGGITQSPKYLFRKEGQNVTLSCEQNLNHDAMYWYRQDPGQGLRLIYYSQIVNDFQKGDIAEGYSVSREKKESFPLTVTSAQKNPTAFYLCASSSPAPMRTGELFFGEGSRLTVL.

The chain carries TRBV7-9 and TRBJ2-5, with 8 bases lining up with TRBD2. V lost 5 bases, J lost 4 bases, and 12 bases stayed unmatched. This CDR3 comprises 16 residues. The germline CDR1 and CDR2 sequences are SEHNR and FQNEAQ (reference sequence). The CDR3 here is CASSGTGLGKRETQYF. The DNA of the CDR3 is TGTGCCAGCAGCGGGACGGGACTAGGGAAGAGAGAGACCCAGTACTTC.

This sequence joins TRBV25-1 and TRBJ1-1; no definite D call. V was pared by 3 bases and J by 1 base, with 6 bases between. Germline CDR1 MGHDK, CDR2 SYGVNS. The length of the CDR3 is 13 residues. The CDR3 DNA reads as TGTGCCAGCAGTGACGGTGGGAACACTGAAGCTTTCTTT. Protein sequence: CASSDGGNTEAFF.

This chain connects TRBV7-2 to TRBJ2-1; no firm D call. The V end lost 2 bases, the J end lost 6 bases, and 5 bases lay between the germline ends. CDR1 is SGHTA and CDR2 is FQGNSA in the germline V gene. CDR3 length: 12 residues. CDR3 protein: CASSLFLNEQFF. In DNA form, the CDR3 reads TGTGCCAGCAGCTTATTCCTCAATGAGCAGTTCTTC.

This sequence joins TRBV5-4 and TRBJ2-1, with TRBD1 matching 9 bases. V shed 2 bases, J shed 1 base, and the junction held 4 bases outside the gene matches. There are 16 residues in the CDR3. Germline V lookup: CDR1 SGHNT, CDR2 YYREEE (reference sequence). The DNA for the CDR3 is TGTGCCAGCAGCTTTGGGACAGGGCTATCCTACAATGAGCAGTTCTTC. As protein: CASSFGTGLSYNEQFF.

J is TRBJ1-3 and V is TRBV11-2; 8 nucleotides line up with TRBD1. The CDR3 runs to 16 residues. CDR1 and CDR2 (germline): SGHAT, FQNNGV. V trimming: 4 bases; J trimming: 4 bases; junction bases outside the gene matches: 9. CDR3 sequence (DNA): TGTGCCAGCAGCTCCACGGACAGGGCGGGGGGAAACACCATATATTTT. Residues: CASSSTDRAGGNTIYF.

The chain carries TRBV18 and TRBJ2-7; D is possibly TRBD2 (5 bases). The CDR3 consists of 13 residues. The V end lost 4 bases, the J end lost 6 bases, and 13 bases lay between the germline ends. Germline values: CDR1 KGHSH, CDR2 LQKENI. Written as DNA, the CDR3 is TGTGCCAGCTCACGGGGTGATCGGGGCGAGCAGTACTTC. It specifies CASSRGDRGEQYF. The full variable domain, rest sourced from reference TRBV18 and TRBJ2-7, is NAGVMQNPRHLVRRRGQEARLRCSPMKGHSHVYWYRQLPEEGLKFMVYLQKENIIDESGMPKERFSAEFPKEGPSILRIQQVVRGDSAAYFCASSRGDRGEQYFGPGTRLTVT.

The CDR3 protein is CASSVNYNSPLHF. CDR3 DNA sequence: TGTGCCAGCAGCGTTAACTATAATTCACCCCTCCACTTT. V gene TRBV7-9 combines with J gene TRBJ1-6; D unresolved. Germline V gene lookup returns CDR1 SEHNR and CDR2 FQNEAQ (reference sequence). V was shortened by 5 bases and J by 3 bases, with 5 bases between the two germline ends. The CDR3 has 13 amino acids.

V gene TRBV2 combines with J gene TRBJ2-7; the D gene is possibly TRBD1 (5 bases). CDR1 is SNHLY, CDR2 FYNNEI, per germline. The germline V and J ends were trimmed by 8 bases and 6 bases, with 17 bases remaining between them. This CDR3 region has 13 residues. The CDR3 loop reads CASVTVQRGEQYV. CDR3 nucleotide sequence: TGTGCCAGCGTAACGGTACAAAGGGGCGAGCAGTACGTC.

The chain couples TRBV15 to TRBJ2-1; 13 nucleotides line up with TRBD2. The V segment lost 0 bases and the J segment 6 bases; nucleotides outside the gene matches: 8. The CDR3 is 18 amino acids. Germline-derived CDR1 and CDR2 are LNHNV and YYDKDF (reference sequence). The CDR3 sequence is CATSRDVLAGGVVNEQFF. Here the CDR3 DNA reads TGTGCCACCAGCAGAGATGTACTAGCGGGGGGGGTCGTCAATGAGCAGTTCTTC.

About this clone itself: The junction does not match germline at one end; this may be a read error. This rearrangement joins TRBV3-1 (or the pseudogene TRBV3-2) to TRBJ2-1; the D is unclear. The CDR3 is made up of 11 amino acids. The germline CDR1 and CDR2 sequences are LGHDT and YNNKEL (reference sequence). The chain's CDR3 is CASSLYNERFF. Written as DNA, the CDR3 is TGTGCCAGCAGCCTCTACAATGAGCGGTTCTTC.

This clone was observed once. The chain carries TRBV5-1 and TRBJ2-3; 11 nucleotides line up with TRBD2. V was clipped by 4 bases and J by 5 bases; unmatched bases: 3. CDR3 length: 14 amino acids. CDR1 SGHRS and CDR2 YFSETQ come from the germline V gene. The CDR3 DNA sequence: TGCGCCAGCAGCATAGCGGGAGGGAGAGATACGCAGTATTTT. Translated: CASSIAGGRDTQYF.

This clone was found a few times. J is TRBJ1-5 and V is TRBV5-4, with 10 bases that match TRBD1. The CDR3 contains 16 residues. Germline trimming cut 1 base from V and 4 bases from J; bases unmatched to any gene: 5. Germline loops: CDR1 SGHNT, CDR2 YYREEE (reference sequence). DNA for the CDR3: TGTGCCAGCAGCTTGACGGGACAGGGGTTTAATCAGCCCCAGCATTTT. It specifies CASSLTGQGFNQPQHF.